This is a list of T cell receptor beta chains from one sample in a study of T cell repertoires in cytomegalovirus infection. No antigens are known for them. TCRdb reprocessed the reads with MiXCR, giving one entry per CDR3 protein. The sample lists 140,000 to 150,000 distinct CDR3 sequences, around 30% seen once, with 45% to 55% in the top ten. The input for sequencing was CD8+ T cells from cultured PBMCs, taken from culture after CMV antigen stimulation. All receptors derive from a human donor in good health (CMV status not recorded). Some clones in this sample may be carry-over from other donors' samples. The CDR3 runs from the conserved cysteine through the conserved F or W. D genes are given only for firm matches. Expanded clones are given a class, and other clones once, few, many or no size at all.

d_call j_call v_call clone_size cdr3_nt cdr3_aa
TRBD2 TRBJ2-5 TRBV5-6 few TGTGCCAGCAGCCAAAACTTCTGGACTAGCGGGGAGGAGACCCAGTACTTC CASSQNFWTSGEETQYF
TRBD2 TRBJ2-5 TRBV6-2/TRBV6-3 few TGTGCCAGCAGTTCCCCCGGGACTAGCGGCCAAGAGACCCAGTACTTC CASSSPGTSGQETQYF
TRBD2 TRBJ2-5 TRBV12-3/TRBV12-4 few TGTGCCAGCAGTTTGGGTGTAATAGGCGGGGGGGCCCAAGAGACCCAGTACTTC CASSLGVIGGGAQETQYF
- TRBJ2-3 TRBV6-1 many TGTGCCAGCAGTCAGACAGATACGCAGTATTTT CASSQTDTQYF
- TRBJ1-6 TRBV7-4 - TGTGCCAGCAGCTTAGTAGAATCGGGAAATTCACCCCTCCACTTT CASSLVESGNSPLHF
TRBD2 TRBJ2-1 TRBV6-5 few TGTGCCAGCAGTTACGGACTAGCGGGTAATGAGCAGTTCTTC CASSYGLAGNEQFF
- TRBJ1-4 TRBV2 few TGTGCCAGCAGTGAAGTCGGGTTTTCGGGGGAAAAACTGTTTTTT CASSEVGFSGEKLFF
- TRBJ2-5 TRBV25-1 - TGTGCCAGCAGTGAATCCGGTATCGCGGAATTCCAAGAGACCCAGTACTTC CASSESGIAEFQETQYF
- TRBJ2-1 TRBV27 few TGTGCCAGCAGTCTGAACCCAATCATCAATGAGCAGTTCTTC CASSLNPIINEQFF
- TRBJ1-6 TRBV5-4 few TGTGCCAGCAGCTTCGACACAAACTCACCCCTCCACTTT CASSFDTNSPLHF
- TRBJ1-1 TRBV7-6 medium-sized TGTGCCAGCAGCTTAGGGCAGCACACTGAAGCTTTCTTT CASSLGQHTEAFF
TRBD1 TRBJ1-2 TRBV4-2 - TGTGCCAGCAGAGAACAGGGGGCGCAGGGCTACACCTTC CASREQGAQGYTF
- TRBJ2-5 TRBV2 - TGTGCCGCCCTGGGGTTCCAAGAGACCCAGTACTTC CAALGFQETQYF
TRBD1 TRBJ2-5 TRBV6-6 few TGTGCCAGCAGACTCCGGGACAGCTTCCAAGAGACCCAGTACTTC CASRLRDSFQETQYF
- TRBJ2-3 TRBV20-1 - TGCAGTGCTGGAGAGGGGGTGGGTGATACGCAGTATTTT CSAGEGVGDTQYF
- TRBJ1-3 TRBV29-1 many TGCAGCGCGGTCCCGACAGAGAGCCCCGACACCATATATTTT CSAVPTESPDTIYF